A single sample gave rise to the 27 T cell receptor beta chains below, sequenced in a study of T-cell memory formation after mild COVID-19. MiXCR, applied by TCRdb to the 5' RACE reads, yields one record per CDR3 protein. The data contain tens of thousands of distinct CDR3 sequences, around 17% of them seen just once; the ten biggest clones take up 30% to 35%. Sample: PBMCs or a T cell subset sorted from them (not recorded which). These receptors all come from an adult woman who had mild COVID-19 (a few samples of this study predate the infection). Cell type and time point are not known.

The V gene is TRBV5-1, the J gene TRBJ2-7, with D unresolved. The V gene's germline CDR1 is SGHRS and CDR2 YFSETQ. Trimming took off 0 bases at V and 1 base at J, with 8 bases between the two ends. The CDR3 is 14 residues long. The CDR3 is CASSLDDWSYEQYF. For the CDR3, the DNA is TGCGCCAGCAGCTTGGACGACTGGTCCTACGAGCAGTACTTC.

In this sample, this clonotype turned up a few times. This CDR3 is CASSQGGDREQYF. The DNA of the CDR3 is TGCGCCAGCAGCCAAGGGGGGGACAGAGAGCAGTACTTC. The chain combines TRBV4-1 with TRBJ2-7; possibly TRBD1 for D (7 bases). In germline, CDR1 is MGHRA, CDR2 YSYEKL. CDR3 length equals 13 residues. V dropped 1 base and J dropped 7 bases, with 11 bases sitting between them.

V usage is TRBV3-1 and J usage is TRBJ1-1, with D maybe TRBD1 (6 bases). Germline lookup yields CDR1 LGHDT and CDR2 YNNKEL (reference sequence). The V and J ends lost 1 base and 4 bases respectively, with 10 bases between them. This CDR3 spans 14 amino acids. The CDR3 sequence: CASSQGWGPTEAFF. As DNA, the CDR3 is TGTGCCAGCAGCCAAGGATGGGGGCCCACTGAAGCTTTCTTT.

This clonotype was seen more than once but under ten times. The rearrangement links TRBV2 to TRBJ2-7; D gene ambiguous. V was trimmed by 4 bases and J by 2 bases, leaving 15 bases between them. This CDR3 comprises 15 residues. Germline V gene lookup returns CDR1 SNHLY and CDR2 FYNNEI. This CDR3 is CASSAQSALTYEQYF. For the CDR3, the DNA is TGTGCCAGCAGTGCGCAGTCAGCATTAACCTACGAGCAGTACTTC.

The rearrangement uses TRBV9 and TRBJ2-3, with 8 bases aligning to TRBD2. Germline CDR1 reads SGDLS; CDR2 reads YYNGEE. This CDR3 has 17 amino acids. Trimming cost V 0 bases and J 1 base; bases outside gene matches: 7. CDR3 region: CASSVDGGGRGTDTQYF. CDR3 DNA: TGTGCCAGCAGCGTAGATGGCGGGGGGCGAGGCACAGATACGCAGTATTTT.

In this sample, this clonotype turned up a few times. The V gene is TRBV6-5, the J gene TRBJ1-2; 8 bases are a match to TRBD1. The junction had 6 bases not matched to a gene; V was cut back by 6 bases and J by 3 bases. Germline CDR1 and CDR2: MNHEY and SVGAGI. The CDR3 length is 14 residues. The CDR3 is CASRNPGQDYGYTF. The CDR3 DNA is TGTGCCAGCAGAAATCCGGGACAGGACTATGGCTACACCTTC.

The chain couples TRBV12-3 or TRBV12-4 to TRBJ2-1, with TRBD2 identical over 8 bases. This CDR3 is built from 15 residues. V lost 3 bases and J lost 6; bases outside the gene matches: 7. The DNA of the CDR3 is TGTGCCAGCAGTTTTCTAAGCGGGAGAGGCAATGAGCAGTTCTTC. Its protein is CASSFLSGRGNEQFF.

The CDR3 reads CASSYETSGLSDTQYF. The CDR3 nucleotides are TGTGCCAGCAGTTACGAGACTAGCGGGTTGTCAGATACGCAGTATTTT. V gene TRBV6-6 combines with J gene TRBJ2-3, with 10 nucleotides matching TRBD2. Germline loops: CDR1 MNHNY, CDR2 SVGAGI (reference sequence). V gave up 2 bases and J gave up 4 bases; unmatched junction bases: 6. The CDR3 is 16 amino acids.

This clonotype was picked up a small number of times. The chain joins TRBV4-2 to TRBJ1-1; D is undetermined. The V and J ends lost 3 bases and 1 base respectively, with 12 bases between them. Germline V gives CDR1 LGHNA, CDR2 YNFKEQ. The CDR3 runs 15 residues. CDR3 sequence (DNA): TGTGCCAGCAGCCAGGACGGCTCCGAGAACACTGAAGCTTTCTTT. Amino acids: CASSQDGSENTEAFF.

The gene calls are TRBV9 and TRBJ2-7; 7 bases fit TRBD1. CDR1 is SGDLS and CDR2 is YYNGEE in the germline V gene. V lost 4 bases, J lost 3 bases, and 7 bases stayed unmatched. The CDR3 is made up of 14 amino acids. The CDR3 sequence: CASSPGQLHYEQYF. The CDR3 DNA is TGTGCCAGCAGCCCGGGACAGTTACACTACGAGCAGTACTTC. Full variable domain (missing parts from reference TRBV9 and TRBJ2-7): DSGVTQTPKHLITATGQRVTLRCSPRSGDLSVYWYQQSLDQGLQFLIQYYNGEERAKGNILERFSAQQFPDLHSELNLSSLELGDSALYFCASSPGQLHYEQYFGPGTRLTVT.

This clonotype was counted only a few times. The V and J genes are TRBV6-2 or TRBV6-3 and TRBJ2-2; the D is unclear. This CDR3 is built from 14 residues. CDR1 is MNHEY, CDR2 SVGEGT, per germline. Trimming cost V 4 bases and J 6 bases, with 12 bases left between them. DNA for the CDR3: TGTGCCAGCAGTTCGAGCCCCCCGGCCGGGGAGCTGTTTTTT. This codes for CASSSSPPAGELFF.

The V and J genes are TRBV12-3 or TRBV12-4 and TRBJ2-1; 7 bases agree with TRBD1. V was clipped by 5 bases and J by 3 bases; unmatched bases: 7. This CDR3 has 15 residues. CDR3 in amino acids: CASSPRQGIYNEQFF. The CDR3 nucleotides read TGTGCCAGCAGTCCAAGACAGGGAATCTACAATGAGCAGTTCTTC.

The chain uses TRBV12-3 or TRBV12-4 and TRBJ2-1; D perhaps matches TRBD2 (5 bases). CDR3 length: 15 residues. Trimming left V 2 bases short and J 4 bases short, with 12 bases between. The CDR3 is CASSLTGSVYNEQFF. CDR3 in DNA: TGTGCCAGCAGTTTAACGGGGTCCGTATACAATGAGCAGTTCTTC.

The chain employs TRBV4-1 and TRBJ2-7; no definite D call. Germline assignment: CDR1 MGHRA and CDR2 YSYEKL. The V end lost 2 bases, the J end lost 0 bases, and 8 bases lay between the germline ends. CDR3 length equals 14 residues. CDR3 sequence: CASSQPQSSYEQYF. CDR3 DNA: TGCGCCAGCAGCCAACCACAGTCCTCCTACGAGCAGTACTTC.

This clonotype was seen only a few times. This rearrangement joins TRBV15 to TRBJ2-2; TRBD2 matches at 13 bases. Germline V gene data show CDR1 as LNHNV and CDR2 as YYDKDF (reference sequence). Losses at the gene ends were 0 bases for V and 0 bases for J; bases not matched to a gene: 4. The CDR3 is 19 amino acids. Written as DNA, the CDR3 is TGTGCCACCAGCAGAGATGAACTAGCGGGAGGGGCGAACACCGGGGAGCTGTTTTTT. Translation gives CATSRDELAGGANTGELFF.

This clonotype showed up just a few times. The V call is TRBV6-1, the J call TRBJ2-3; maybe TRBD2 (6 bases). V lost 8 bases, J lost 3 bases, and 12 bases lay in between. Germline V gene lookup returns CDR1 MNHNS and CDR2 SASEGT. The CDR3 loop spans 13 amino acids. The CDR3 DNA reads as TGTGCCAGCCCGTCTGGGGGGACAGATACGCAGTATTTT. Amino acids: CASPSGGTDTQYF.

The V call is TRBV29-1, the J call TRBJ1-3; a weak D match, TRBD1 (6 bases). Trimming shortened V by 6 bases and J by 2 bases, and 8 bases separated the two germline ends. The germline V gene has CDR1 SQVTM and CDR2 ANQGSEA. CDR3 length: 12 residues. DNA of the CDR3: TGCAGCGTACAGGGAGCTGGAAACACCATATATTTT. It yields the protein CSVQGAGNTIYF. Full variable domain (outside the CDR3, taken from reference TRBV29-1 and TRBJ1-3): SAVISQKPSRDICQRGTSLTIQCQVDSQVTMMFWYRQQPGQSLTLIATANQGSEATYESGFVIDKFPISRPNLTFSTLTVSNMSPEDSSIYLCSVQGAGNTIYFGEGSWLTVV.

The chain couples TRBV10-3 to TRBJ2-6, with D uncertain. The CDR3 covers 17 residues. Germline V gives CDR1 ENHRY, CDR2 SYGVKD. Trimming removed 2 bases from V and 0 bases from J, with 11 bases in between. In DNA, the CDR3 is TGTGCCATCAGTGAGGCGTGGGGTGGCTCTGGGGCCAACGTCCTGACTTTC. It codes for CAISEAWGGSGANVLTF.

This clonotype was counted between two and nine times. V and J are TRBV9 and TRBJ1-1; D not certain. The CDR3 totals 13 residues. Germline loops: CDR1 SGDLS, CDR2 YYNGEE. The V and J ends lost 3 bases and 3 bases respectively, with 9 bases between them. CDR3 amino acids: CASSAIPDTEAFF. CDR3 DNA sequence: TGTGCCAGCAGCGCTATACCGGACACTGAAGCTTTCTTT.

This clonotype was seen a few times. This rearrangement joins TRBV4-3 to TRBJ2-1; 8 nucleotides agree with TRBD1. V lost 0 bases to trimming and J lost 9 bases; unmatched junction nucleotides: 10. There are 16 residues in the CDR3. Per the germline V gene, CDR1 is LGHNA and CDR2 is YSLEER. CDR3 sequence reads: CASSQDLGTGAGEQFF. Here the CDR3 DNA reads TGCGCCAGCAGCCAAGATCTAGGGACAGGCGCTGGTGAGCAGTTCTTC.

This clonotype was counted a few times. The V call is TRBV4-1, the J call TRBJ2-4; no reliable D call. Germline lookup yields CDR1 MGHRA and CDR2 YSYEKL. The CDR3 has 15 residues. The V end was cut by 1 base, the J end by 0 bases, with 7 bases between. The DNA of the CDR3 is TGCGCCAGCAGCCAAGGCGACACAGCCAAAAACATTCAGTACTTC. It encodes CASSQGDTAKNIQYF.

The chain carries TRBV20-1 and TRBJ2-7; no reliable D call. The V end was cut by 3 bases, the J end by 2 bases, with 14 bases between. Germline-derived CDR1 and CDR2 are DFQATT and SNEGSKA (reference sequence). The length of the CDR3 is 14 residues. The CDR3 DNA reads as TGCAGTGCTAGCGAGGCAGGTTACGCCTACGAGCAGTACTTC. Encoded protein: CSASEAGYAYEQYF.

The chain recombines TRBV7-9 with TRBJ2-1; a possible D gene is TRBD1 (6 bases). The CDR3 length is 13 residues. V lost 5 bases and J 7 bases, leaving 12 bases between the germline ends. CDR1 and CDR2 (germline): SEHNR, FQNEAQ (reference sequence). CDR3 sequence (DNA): TGTGCCAGCAGCGGCTACCAGGGGAATGAGCAGTTCTTC. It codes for CASSGYQGNEQFF. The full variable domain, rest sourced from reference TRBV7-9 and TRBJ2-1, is DTGVSQNPRHKITKRGQNVTFRCDPISEHNRLYWYRQTLGQGPEFLTYFQNEAQLEKSRLLSDRFSAERPKGSFSTLEIQRTEQGDSAMYLCASSGYQGNEQFFGPGTRLTVL.

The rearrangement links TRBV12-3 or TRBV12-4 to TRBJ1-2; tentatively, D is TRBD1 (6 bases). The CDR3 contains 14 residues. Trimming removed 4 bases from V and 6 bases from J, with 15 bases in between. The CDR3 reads CASSSSDRPDGYTF. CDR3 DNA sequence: TGTGCCAGCAGTTCATCTGACAGGCCGGATGGCTACACCTTC.

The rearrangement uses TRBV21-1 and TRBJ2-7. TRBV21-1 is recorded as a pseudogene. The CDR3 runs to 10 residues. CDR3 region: CASSKNEQYF. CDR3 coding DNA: TGTGCCAGCAGCAAAAACGAGCAGTACTTC.

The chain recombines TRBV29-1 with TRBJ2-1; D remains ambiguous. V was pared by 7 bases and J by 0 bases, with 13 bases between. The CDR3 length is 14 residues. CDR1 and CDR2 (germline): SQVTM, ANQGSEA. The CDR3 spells CSGNLGSSYNEQFF. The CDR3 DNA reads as TGCAGCGGAAACCTGGGAAGCTCCTACAATGAGCAGTTCTTC.

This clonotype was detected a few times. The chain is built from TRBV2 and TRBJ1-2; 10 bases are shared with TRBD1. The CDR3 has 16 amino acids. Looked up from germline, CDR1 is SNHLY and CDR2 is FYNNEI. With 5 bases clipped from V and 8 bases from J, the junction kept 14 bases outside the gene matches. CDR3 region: CASSTTGTGAFGGYTF. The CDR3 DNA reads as TGTGCCAGCAGTACTACCGGGACAGGGGCCTTCGGGGGCTACACCTTC.